This T cell receptor beta chain was recorded in a study of cytomegalovirus exposure and HLA in healthy donors. Study-wide background: Unique TCRs from HLA-typed donors, around 79 million of them, were held in an early data release.

The PCR made use of 60 Vbeta and 13 Jbeta primers. Some clones are missing from TCRdb's copy, which holds only in-frame ones; the method was immunoSEQ multiplex PCR. There are 170,000 or so clones in the sample; around four fifths occur only once, and about 13% lies in the top ten. Notes on the study in general: Most TCR sequences were seen very rarely across donors, but some public TCRs occurred in many. A later analysis, which compared TCR beta chains of equal frequency, found the HLA-associated ones more clonally expanded.

Details on this clone: The antigen remains undetermined.

The CDR3 loop spans 16 amino acids. From germline, CDR1 is ENHRY and CDR2 SYGVKD. V shed 4 bases, J shed 0 bases, and the junction held 6 bases outside the gene matches. The sequence came from a woman between 45 and 65 years old in good health and CMV-seropositive. The chain combines TRBV10-3 with TRBJ1-2; 9 bases match TRBD1. Source material: PBMCs. The CDR3 loop reads CAISGSRDRANYGYTF. As DNA, the CDR3 is TGTGCCATCAGTGGAAGCCGGGACAGGGCTAACTATGGCTACACCTTC.